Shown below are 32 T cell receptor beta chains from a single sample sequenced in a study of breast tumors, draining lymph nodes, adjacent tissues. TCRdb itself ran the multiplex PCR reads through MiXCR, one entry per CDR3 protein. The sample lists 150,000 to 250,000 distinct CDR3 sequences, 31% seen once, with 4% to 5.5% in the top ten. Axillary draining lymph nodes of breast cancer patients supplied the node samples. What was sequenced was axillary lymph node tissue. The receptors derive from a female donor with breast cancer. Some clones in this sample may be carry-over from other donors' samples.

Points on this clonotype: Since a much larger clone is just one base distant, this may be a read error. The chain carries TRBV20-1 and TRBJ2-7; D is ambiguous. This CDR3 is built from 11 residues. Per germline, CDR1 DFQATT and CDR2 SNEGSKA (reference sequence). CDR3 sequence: CSAGRPDEQSF. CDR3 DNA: TGCAGTGCTGGGCGCCCCGACGAGCAGTCCTTC.

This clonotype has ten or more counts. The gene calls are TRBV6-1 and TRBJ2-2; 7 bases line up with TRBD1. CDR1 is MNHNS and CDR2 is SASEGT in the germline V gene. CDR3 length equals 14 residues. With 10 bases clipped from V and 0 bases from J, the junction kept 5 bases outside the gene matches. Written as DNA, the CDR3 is TGTGCCACCCGGACAGGAGCGAACACCGGGGAGCTGTTTTTT. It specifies CATRTGANTGELFF.

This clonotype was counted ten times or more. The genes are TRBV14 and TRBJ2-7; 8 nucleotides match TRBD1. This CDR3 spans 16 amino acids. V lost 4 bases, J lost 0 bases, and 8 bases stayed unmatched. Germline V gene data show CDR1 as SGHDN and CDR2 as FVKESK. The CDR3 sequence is CASSRRAGTGSYEQYF. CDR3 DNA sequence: TGTGCCAGCAGCCGACGAGCCGGGACAGGCTCCTACGAGCAGTACTTC.

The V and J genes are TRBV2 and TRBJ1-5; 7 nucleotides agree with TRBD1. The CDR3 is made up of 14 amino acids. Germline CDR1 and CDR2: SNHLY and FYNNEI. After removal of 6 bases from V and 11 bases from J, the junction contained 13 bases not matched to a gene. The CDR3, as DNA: TGTGCCAGCAGGACACAGGGGCCACGGTCGGCCCAGCATTTT. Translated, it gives CASRTQGPRSAQHF.

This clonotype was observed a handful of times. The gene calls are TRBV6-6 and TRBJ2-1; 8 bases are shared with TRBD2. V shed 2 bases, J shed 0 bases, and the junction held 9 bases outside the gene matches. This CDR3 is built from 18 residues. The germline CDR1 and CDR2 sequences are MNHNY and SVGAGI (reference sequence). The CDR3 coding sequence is TGTGCCAGCAGTTACGAGGCTTCGAGCGGGGGCTCCTACAATGAGCAGTTCTTC. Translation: CASSYEASSGGSYNEQFF.

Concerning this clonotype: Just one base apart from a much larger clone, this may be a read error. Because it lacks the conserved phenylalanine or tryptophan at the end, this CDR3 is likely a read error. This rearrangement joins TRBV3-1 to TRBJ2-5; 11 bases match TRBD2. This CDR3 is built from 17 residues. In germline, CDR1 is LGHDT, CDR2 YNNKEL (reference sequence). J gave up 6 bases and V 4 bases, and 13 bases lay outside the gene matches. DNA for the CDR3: TGTGCCAGCAGCCTCTCTGGGGTAGCGGGGGGGCTGAAGACCCAGTACCTC. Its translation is CASSLSGVAGGLKTQYL.

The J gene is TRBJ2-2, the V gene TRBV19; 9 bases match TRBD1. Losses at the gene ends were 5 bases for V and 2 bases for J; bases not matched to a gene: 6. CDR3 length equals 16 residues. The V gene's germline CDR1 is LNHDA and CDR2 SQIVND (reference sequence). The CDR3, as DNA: TGTGCCAGTAGTCCGACAGGGGGTTTTAACACCGGGGAGCTGTTTTTT. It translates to CASSPTGGFNTGELFF.

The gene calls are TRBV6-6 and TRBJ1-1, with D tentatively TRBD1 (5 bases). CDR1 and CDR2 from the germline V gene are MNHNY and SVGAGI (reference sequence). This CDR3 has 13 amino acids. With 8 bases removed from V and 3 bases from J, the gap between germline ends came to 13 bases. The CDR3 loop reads CASGGEGYTEAFF. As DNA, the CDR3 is TGTGCCAGCGGGGGGGAGGGGTACACTGAAGCTTTCTTT.

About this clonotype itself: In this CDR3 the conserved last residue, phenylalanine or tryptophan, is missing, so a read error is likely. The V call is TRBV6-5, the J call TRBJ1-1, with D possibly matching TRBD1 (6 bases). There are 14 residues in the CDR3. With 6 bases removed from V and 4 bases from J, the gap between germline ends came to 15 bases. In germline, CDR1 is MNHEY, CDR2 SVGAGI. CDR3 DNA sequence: TGTGCCAGCAGAACAGGGAGGGTGAGCACTGAAGCTTTCCTT. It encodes CASRTGRVSTEAFL.

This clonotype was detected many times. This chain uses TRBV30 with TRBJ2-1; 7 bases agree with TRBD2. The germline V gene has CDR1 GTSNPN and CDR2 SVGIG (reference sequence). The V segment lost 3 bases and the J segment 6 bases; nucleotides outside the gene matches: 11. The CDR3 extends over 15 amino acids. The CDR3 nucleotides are TGTGCCTGGAGCGGTACCTTGCGGGAGAGCAATGAGCAGTTCTTC. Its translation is CAWSGTLRESNEQFF. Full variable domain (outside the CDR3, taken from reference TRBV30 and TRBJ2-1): SQTIHQWPATLVQPVGSPLSLECTVEGTSNPNLYWYRQAAGRGLQLLFYSVGIGQISSEVPQNLSASRPQDRQFILSSKKLLLSDSGFYLCAWSGTLRESNEQFFGPGTRLTVL.

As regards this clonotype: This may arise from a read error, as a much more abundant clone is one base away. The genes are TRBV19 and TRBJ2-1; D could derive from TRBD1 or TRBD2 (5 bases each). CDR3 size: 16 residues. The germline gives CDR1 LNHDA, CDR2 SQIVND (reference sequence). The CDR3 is CASRRGHSGSGNEQSF. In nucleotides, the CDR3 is TGTGCCAGTCGCCGAGGACACAGCGGCTCTGGGAATGAGCAGTCCTTC.

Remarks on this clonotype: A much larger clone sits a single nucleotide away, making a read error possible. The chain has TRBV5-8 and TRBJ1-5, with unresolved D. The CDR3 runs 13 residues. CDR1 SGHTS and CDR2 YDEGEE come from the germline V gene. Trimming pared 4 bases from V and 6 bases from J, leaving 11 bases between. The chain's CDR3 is CASSRASTQPQHF. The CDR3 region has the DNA TGTGCCAGCAGCCGAGCCTCAACTCAGCCCCAGCATTTT.

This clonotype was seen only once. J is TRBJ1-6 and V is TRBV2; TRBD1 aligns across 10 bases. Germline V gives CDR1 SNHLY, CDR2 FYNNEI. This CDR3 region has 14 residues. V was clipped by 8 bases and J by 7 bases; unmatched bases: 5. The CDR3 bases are TGTGCCAGCCGACCGGGACAGGGGAATTCACCCCTCCACTTT. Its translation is CASRPGQGNSPLHF.

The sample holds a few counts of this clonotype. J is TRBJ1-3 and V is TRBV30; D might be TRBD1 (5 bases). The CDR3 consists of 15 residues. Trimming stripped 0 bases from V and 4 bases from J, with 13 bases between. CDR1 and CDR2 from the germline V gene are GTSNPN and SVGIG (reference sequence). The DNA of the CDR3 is TGTGCCTGGAGTGTAGGTGCGGCAGGGGGAAACACCATATATTTT. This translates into CAWSVGAAGGNTIYF.

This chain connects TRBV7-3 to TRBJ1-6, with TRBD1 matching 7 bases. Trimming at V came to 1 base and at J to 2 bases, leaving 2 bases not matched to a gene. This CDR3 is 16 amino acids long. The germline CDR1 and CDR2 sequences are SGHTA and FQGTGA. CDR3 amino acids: CASSLKGQAYNSPLHF. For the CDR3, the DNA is TGTGCCAGCAGCTTAAAAGGACAGGCCTATAATTCACCCCTCCACTTT. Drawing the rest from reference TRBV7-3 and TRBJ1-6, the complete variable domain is GAGVSQTPSNKVTEKGKYVELRCDPISGHTALYWYRQSLGQGPEFLIYFQGTGAADDSGLPNDRFFAVRPEGSVSTLKIQRTERGDSAVYLCASSLKGQAYNSPLHFGNGTRLTVT.

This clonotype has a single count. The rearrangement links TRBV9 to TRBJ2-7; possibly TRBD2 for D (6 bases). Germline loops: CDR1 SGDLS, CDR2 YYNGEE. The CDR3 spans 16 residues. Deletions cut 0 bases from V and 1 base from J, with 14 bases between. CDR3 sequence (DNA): TGTGCCAGCAGCGTAGGGTATGGTAGCGGTTCCTACGAGCAGTACTTC. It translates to CASSVGYGSGSYEQYF. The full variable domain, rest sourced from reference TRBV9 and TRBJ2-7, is DSGVTQTPKHLITATGQRVTLRCSPRSGDLSVYWYQQSLDQGLQFLIQYYNGEERAKGNILERFSAQQFPDLHSELNLSSLELGDSALYFCASSVGYGSGSYEQYFGPGTRLTVT.

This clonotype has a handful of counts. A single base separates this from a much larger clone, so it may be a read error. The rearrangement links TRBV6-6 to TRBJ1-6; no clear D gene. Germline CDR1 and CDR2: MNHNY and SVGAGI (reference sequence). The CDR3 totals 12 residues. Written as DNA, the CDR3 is TGTACCTCCGGGCCACTAAATTCACCCCTCCACTTT. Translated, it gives CTSGPLNSPLHF.

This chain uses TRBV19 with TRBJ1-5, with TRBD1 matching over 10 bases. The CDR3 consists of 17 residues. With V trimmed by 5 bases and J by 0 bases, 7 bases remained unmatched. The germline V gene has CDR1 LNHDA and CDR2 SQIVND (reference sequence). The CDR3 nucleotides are TGTGCCAGTAGTTTCACCGGGACAGGGGATAGCAATCAGCCCCAGCATTTT. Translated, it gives CASSFTGTGDSNQPQHF.

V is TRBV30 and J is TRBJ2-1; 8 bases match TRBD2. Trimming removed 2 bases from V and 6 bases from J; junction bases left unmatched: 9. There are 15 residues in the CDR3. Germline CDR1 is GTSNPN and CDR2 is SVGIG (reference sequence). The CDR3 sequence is CAWSRAGGAGNEQFF. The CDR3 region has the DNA TGTGCCTGGAGTCGAGCCGGGGGGGCTGGCAATGAGCAGTTCTTC.

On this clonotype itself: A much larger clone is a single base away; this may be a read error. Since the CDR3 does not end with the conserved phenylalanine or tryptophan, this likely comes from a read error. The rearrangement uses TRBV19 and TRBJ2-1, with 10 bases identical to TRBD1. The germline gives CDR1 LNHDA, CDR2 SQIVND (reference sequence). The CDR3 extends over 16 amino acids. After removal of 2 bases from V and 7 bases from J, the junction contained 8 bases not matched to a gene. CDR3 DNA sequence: TGTGCCAGTAGTATATCCGGGACAGGGGTAAGAAATGAGCAGTTCTCC. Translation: CASSISGTGVRNEQFS.

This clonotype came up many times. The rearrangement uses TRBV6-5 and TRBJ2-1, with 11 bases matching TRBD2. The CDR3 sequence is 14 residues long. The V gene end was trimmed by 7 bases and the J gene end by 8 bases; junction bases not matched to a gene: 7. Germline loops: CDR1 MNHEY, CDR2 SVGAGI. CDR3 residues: CASTPLAGADEQFF. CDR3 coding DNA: TGTGCCAGCACCCCACTAGCGGGGGCGGATGAGCAGTTCTTC.

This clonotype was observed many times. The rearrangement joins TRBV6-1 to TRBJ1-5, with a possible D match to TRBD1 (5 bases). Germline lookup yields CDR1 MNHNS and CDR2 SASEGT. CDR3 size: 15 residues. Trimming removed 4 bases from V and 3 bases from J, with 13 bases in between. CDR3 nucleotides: TGTGCCAGCAGTGGGGGACTGAGCCCCAATCAGCCCCAGCATTTT. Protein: CASSGGLSPNQPQHF.

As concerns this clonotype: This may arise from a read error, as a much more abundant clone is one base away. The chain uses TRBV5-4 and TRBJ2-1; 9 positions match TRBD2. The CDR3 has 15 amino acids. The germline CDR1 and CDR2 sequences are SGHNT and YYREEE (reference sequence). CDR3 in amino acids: CASSLVAGVLNAQFF. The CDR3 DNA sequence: TGTGCCAGCAGCTTGGTAGCGGGAGTTCTCAATGCGCAGTTCTTC.

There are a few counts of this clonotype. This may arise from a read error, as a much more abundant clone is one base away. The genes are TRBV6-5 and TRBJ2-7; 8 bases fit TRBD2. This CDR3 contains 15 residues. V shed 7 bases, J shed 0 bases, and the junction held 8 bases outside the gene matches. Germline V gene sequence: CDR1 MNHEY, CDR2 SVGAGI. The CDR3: CASTRTGTSSYEQYF. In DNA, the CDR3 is TGTGCCAGCACCCGCACGGGGACTAGCTCCTACGAGCAGTACTTC.

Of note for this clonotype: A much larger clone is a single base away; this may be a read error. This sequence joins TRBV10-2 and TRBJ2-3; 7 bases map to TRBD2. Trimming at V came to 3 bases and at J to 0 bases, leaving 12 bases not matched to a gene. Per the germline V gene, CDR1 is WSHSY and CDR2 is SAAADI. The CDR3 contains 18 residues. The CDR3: CASSDPEELASSTDTQYF. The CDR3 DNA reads TGCGCCAGCAGTGACCCCGAAGAACTAGCGTCTAGCACAGATACGCAGTATTTT.

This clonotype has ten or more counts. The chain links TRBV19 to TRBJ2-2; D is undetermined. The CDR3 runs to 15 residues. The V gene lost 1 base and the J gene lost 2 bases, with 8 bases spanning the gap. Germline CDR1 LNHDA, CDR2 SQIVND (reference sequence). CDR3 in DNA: TGTGCCAGTAGTATAGGCAGGTCAAACACCGGGGAGCTGTTTTTT. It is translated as CASSIGRSNTGELFF.

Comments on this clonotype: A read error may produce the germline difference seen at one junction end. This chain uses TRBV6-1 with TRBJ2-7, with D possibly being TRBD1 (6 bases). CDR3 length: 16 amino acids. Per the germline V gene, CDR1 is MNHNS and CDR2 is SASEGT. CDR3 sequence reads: CAGSEPRTVRPTGQYF. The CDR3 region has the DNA TGTGCCGGCAGTGAACCCCGGACAGTTAGGCCGACCGGGCAGTACTTC.

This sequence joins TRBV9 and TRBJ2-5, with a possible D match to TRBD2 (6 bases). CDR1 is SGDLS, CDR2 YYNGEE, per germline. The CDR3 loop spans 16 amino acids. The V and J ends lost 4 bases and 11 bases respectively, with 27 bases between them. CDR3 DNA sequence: TGTGCCAGCAGCTCCCGGGTGTTTACTAGCACAGATACGCAGTACTTC. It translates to CASSSRVFTSTDTQYF.

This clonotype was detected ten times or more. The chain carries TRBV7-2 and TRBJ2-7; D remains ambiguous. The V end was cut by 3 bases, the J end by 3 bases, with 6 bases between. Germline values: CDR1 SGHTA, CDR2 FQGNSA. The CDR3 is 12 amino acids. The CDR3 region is CASSFSNYEQYF. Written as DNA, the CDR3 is TGTGCCAGCAGCTTTAGCAACTACGAGCAGTACTTC. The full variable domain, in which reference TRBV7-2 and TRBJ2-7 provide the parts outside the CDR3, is GAGVSQSPSNKVTEKGKDVELRCDPISGHTALYWYRQSLGQGLEFLIYFQGNSAPDKSGLPSDRFSAERTGGSVSTLTIQRTQQEDSAVYLCASSFSNYEQYFGPGTRLTVT.

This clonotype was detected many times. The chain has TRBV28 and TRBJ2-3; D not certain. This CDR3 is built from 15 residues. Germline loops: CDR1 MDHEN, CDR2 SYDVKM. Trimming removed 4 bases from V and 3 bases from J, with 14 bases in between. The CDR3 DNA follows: TGTGCCAGCAGTTATGGAAAAGGACGTACAGATACGCAGTATTTT. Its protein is CASSYGKGRTDTQYF.

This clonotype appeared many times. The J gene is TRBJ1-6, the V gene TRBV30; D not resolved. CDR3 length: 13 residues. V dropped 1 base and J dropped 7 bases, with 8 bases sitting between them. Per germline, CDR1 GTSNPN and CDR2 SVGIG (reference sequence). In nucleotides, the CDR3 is TGTGCCTGGAGTGAATACGGCAATTCACCCCTCCACTTT. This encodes CAWSEYGNSPLHF.

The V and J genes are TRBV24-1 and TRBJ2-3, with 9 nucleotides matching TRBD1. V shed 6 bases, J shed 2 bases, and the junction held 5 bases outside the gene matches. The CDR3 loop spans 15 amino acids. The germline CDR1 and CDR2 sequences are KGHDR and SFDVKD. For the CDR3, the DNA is TGTGCCACCAGTACCGGGACAGGGTACACAGATACGCAGTATTTT. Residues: CATSTGTGYTDTQYF.